Following are 19 T cell receptor beta chains from one sample sequenced in a study of T cell changes during pregnancy in multiple sclerosis. Using immunoSEQ multiplex PCR, the repertoire was profiled, and TCRdb retains in-frame clones only, with some absent. The sample lists roughly 100,000 clones, about 90% occurring once. The starting material was peripheral blood, obtained before pregnancy. The source of these receptors is a female donor with multiple sclerosis, enrolled in a pregnancy study.

This clone has a handful of counts. The chain uses TRBV5-6 and TRBJ2-6, with D possibly being TRBD1 (6 bases). V lost 5 bases and J lost 1, with 16 bases in between. The CDR3 totals 17 residues. Germline loops: CDR1 SGHDT, CDR2 YYEEEE. The CDR3 is CASRFNLQGSGANVLTF. CDR3 bases: TGTGCCAGCAGGTTCAACCTCCAGGGGTCTGGGGCCAACGTCCTGACTTTC.

This chain joins TRBV28 and TRBJ2-7; D not certain. This CDR3 region has 12 residues. CDR1 is MDHEN and CDR2 is SYDVKM in the germline V gene. Trimming shortened V by 5 bases and J by 5 bases, and 10 bases separated the two germline ends. This chain's CDR3 is CASSINYDEQYF. CDR3 in DNA: TGTGCCAGCAGTATCAACTACGACGAGCAGTACTTC.

This sequence joins TRBV7-9 and TRBJ2-5, with 7 bases identical to TRBD1. V lost 5 bases and J lost 3; bases outside the gene matches: 6. This CDR3 has 14 amino acids. Germline V gene sequence: CDR1 SEHNR, CDR2 FQNEAQ (reference sequence). This CDR3 is CASSVGQVEETQYF. For the CDR3, the DNA is TGTGCCAGCAGCGTCGGACAGGTGGAAGAGACCCAGTACTTC.

This chain connects TRBV7-9 to TRBJ2-5; TRBD1 matches 8 bases. The trim removed 5 bases at V and 2 bases at J, leaving 4 bases unmatched. Looked up from germline, CDR1 is SEHNR and CDR2 is FQNEAQ (reference sequence). There are 14 residues in the CDR3. CDR3 sequence reads: CASSPTGEQETQYF. CDR3 coding DNA: TGTGCCAGCAGCCCGACAGGGGAACAAGAGACCCAGTACTTC.

J is TRBJ2-7 and V is TRBV7-9; 9 nucleotides match TRBD1. The CDR3 sequence is 15 residues long. Germline CDR1 SEHNR, CDR2 FQNEAQ (reference sequence). Trimming removed 5 bases from V and 3 bases from J; junction bases left unmatched: 8. In DNA, the CDR3 is TGTGCCAGCAGCCTTGGGGGGGGACAGGGCTACGAGCAGTACTTC. Its protein is CASSLGGGQGYEQYF. The complete variable domain, with remaining parts taken from reference TRBV7-9 and TRBJ2-7, reads DTGVSQNPRHKITKRGQNVTFRCDPISEHNRLYWYRQTLGQGPEFLTYFQNEAQLEKSRLLSDRFSAERPKGSFSTLEIQRTEQGDSAMYLCASSLGGGQGYEQYFGPGTRLTVT.

The rearrangement links TRBV2 to TRBJ1-2; D is possibly TRBD1 (6 bases). The ends were cut back, 6 bases at V and 7 bases at J, with 18 bases in the middle. Looked up from germline, CDR1 is SNHLY and CDR2 is FYNNEI. The CDR3 length is 14 residues. For the CDR3, the DNA is TGTGCCAGCAGGGGAGCAGGGGAGAATGCTGGCTACACCTTC. It codes for CASRGAGENAGYTF.

The CDR3 here is CASSPMKQGAEKLFF. CDR3 sequence (DNA): TGTGCCAGCAGCCCAATGAAGCAGGGGGCTGAAAAACTGTTTTTT. The V and J genes are TRBV7-9 and TRBJ1-4; 8 positions agree with TRBD1. Germline V CDR1 and CDR2: SEHNR, FQNEAQ (reference sequence). The trim removed 5 bases at V and 7 bases at J, leaving 9 bases unmatched. CDR3 size: 15 residues.

The chain carries TRBV5-1 and TRBJ2-5, with D possibly matching TRBD1 (6 bases). The CDR3 is 14 amino acids. CDR1 and CDR2 from the germline V gene are SGHRS and YFSETQ. Trimming left V 4 bases short and J 5 bases short, with 15 bases between. CDR3 DNA sequence: TGCGCCAGCAGCGTAGGACAGAATAAGGAGACCCAGTACTTC. It translates to CASSVGQNKETQYF.

The chain is built from TRBV5-1 and TRBJ2-7; 9 nucleotides line up with TRBD1. This CDR3 region has 18 residues. Germline-derived CDR1 and CDR2 are SGHRS and YFSETQ. Trimming at V came to 1 base and at J to 5 bases, leaving 16 bases not matched to a gene. CDR3 coding DNA: TGCGCCAGCAGCTTGCTTTCCATCACACAGGGGGCGTACAACGAGCAGTACTTC. Its translation: CASSLLSITQGAYNEQYF. Drawing the rest from reference TRBV5-1 and TRBJ2-7, the complete variable domain is KAGVTQTPRYLIKTRGQQVTLSCSPISGHRSVSWYQQTPGQGLQFLFEYFSETQRNKGNFPGRFSGRQFSNSRSEMNVSTLELGDSALYLCASSLLSITQGAYNEQYFGPGTRLTVT.

The chain carries TRBV28 and TRBJ1-2, with 7 bases matching TRBD1. J gave up 7 bases and V 5 bases, and 10 bases lay outside the gene matches. In germline, CDR1 is MDHEN, CDR2 SYDVKM. The length of the CDR3 is 14 residues. The CDR3 region has the DNA TGTGCCAGCAGTCCTCCAGGGGGTTATTTTGGCTACACCTTC. Amino acids: CASSPPGGYFGYTF.

This chain links TRBV7-9 with TRBJ2-5, with D perhaps matching TRBD2 (6 bases). Trimming shortened V by 8 bases and J by 2 bases, and 9 bases separated the two germline ends. Germline V gene sequence: CDR1 SEHNR, CDR2 FQNEAQ (reference sequence). The CDR3 loop spans 12 amino acids. In DNA form, the CDR3 reads TGTGCCAGCGGCAGCGGGCAAGAGACCCAGTACTTC. Protein: CASGSGQETQYF.

The chain uses TRBV5-6 and TRBJ1-6, with no clear D. This CDR3 is built from 14 residues. Trimming stripped 3 bases from V and 7 bases from J, with 11 bases between. Germline CDR1 is SGHDT and CDR2 is YYEEEE. The CDR3 protein is CASSYTRWNSPLHF. The CDR3 DNA reads TGTGCCAGCAGCTATACCAGGTGGAATTCACCCCTCCACTTT.

This chain connects TRBV9 to TRBJ2-7, with D unclear. Trimming took off 5 bases at V and 3 bases at J, with 12 bases between the two ends. Germline values: CDR1 SGDLS, CDR2 YYNGEE. The CDR3 totals 13 residues. CDR3 protein: CASSGPQHYEQYF. For the CDR3, the DNA is TGTGCCAGCAGTGGGCCGCAACACTACGAGCAGTACTTC.

V and J are TRBV7-9 and TRBJ2-7; D possibly corresponds to TRBD1 (6 bases). The CDR3 contains 14 residues. The V gene lost 1 base and the J gene lost 3 bases, with 10 bases spanning the gap. Looked up from germline, CDR1 is SEHNR and CDR2 is FQNEAQ (reference sequence). Here the CDR3 reads CASSLELQGYEQYF. The CDR3 DNA reads TGTGCCAGCAGCTTAGAATTACAGGGCTACGAGCAGTACTTC.

The chain's CDR3 is CASSYSGGNYEQYF. DNA of the CDR3: TGTGCCAGCAGTTATAGCGGGGGCAACTACGAGCAGTACTTC. The chain combines TRBV5-4 with TRBJ2-7; 9 bases are a match to TRBD2. Per germline, CDR1 SGHNT and CDR2 YYREEE (reference sequence). J gave up 3 bases and V 5 bases, and 6 bases lay outside the gene matches. The CDR3 has 14 residues. Looking up the rest from reference TRBV5-4 and TRBJ2-7 gives the full variable domain: ETGVTQSPTHLIKTRGQQVTLRCSSQSGHNTVSWYQQALGQGPQFIFQYYREEENGRGNFPPRFSGLQFPNYSSELNVNALELDDSALYLCASSYSGGNYEQYFGPGTRLTVT.

The chain couples TRBV5-1 to TRBJ2-6, with D uncertain. CDR1 is SGHRS and CDR2 is YFSETQ in the germline V gene. V shed 1 base and J shed 1 base, with 3 bases lying between them. The CDR3 length is 14 residues. The DNA of the CDR3 is TGCGCCAGCAGCTTGATATCTGGGGCCAACGTCCTGACTTTC. It translates to CASSLISGANVLTF.

This clone was observed a handful of times. CDR3 loop: CAWTWQAGTEAFF. Here the CDR3 DNA reads TGTGCCTGGACTTGGCAGGCAGGCACTGAAGCTTTCTTT. V usage is TRBV30 and J usage is TRBJ1-1; D is ambiguous. The germline V gene encodes CDR1 GTSNPN and CDR2 SVGIG (reference sequence). The CDR3 runs 13 residues. V lost 4 bases, J lost 4 bases, and 13 bases lay in between.

The DNA for the CDR3 is TGTGCCTGGGGGGGACTAGCGGGGTACAATGAGCAGTTCTTC. This translates into CAWGGLAGYNEQFF. This chain joins TRBV30 and TRBJ2-1, with 13 bases that match TRBD2. J gave up 4 bases and V 5 bases, and 2 bases lay outside the gene matches. CDR3 length equals 14 residues. CDR1 and CDR2 from the germline V gene are GTSNPN and SVGIG (reference sequence).

The chain employs TRBV27 and TRBJ1-6; D is undetermined. The germline V and J ends were trimmed by 6 bases and 10 bases, with 19 bases remaining between them. The CDR3 loop spans 15 amino acids. CDR1 is MNHEY, CDR2 SMNVEV, per germline (reference sequence). CDR3 in DNA: TGTGCCAGCAGGACTTTGACCGGTTCCGTCTCACCCCTCCACTTT. It codes for CASRTLTGSVSPLHF.